The source of this T cell receptor (beta chain) is a study of blood T cell repertoires in COVID-19. Profiling relied on immunoSEQ multiplex PCR, and the TCRdb table lists in-frame clones only, not all of them. The data hold some 400,000 clones, with around 87% observed a single time. The CDR3 loop spans 15 amino acids. V lost 7 bases and J lost 0; bases outside the gene matches: 7. The germline V gene encodes CDR1 SEHNR and CDR2 FQNEAQ (reference sequence). Material: PBMCs or T cells enriched from blood (not recorded which). This sequence originates from a man aged 25 to 40 who had recovered from COVID-19. V and J are TRBV7-9 and TRBJ2-3; 7 nucleotides line up with TRBD2. CDR3 amino acids: CASTPGTTSTDTQYF. The CDR3 DNA is TGTGCCAGCACCCCCGGGACTACCAGCACAGATACGCAGTATTTT. The whole variable domain, filled in from reference TRBV7-9 and TRBJ2-3, reads DTGVSQNPRHKITKRGQNVTFRCDPISEHNRLYWYRQTLGQGPEFLTYFQNEAQLEKSRLLSDRFSAERPKGSFSTLEIQRTEQGDSAMYLCASTPGTTSTDTQYFGPGTRLTVL.